These 17 T cell receptor beta chains came from one sample sequenced in a study of blood T cells in healthy people across ages. A second 7 to 11 cycle PCR used barcoded and J-beta primers. Using its own MiXCR run on the 5' RACE reads, TCRdb lists one record per CDR3 protein. The table has hundreds of thousands of distinct CDR3 sequences, about 25% seen once. The same data also contributed to another study, on T cells of mothers and their children.

The sample was blood. These receptors all come from a boy younger than 18 in good health.

This sequence joins TRBV4-3 and TRBJ2-7; tentative D call: TRBD2 (5 bases). The CDR3 contains 16 residues. V lost 1 base and J 3 bases, leaving 16 bases between the germline ends. Looked up from germline, CDR1 is LGHNA and CDR2 is YSLEER. The CDR3 is CASSQGEGNRNYEQYF. The CDR3 coding sequence is TGCGCCAGCAGCCAAGGAGAGGGAAATAGAAACTACGAGCAGTACTTC.

This clonotype was seen more than once but under ten times. The CDR3, as DNA: TGCAGCGGGGCGAAAGTCGCTCGGGATACGCAGTATTTT. Its protein is CSGAKVARDTQYF. The J gene is TRBJ2-3, the V gene TRBV29-1, with D unclear. The CDR3 loop spans 13 amino acids. CDR1 and CDR2 from the germline V gene are SQVTM and ANQGSEA. Trimming removed 7 bases from V and 6 bases from J, with 17 bases in between.

This clonotype was observed once. The genes are TRBV7-8 and TRBJ2-5; D is possibly TRBD1 (6 bases). Near its end, the DNA agrees better with TRBJ2-1, so the J call may be wrong. This CDR3 is built from 12 residues. CDR1 and CDR2 from the germline V gene are SGHVS and FQNEAQ. The CDR3 DNA reads TGTGCCAGCAGCGCCTTTCAGGGGTCCCAGTTCTTC. This gives the protein CASSAFQGSQFF.

This clonotype was seen once. One junction end does not reproduce the germline sequence, and a read error may be involved. V is TRBV4-1 and J is TRBJ2-5; D might be TRBD2 (5 bases). The end of the DNA aligns better with TRBJ2-7, so the J call may be wrong. Germline V gene data show CDR1 as MGHRA and CDR2 as YSYEKL. The CDR3 contains 16 residues. For the CDR3, the DNA is TGCGTCAGCAGCCAATCCCATTCGGGGTCTACCTACGAGCAGTACTTC. Its translation is CVSSQSHSGSTYEQYF.

The chain joins TRBV20-1 to TRBJ2-1; D not resolved. CDR1 is DFQATT, CDR2 SNEGSKA, per germline (reference sequence). The CDR3 has 16 residues. The V end lost 3 bases, the J end lost 0 bases, and 15 bases lay between the germline ends. This CDR3 is CSARSSDSRSYNEQFF. DNA for the CDR3: TGCAGTGCTAGGTCATCCGACTCCCGCTCCTACAATGAGCAGTTCTTC.

The table lists this clonotype with a few counts. The chain has TRBV28 and TRBJ2-5; either TRBD1 or TRBD2 may fit D (6 bases each). The better agreement between TRBJ2-1 and the DNA end casts doubt on the J call. Per the germline V gene, CDR1 is MDHEN and CDR2 is SYDVKM. The CDR3 has 14 residues. CDR3 region: CASSYPGAGDEQFF. For the CDR3, the DNA is TGTGCCAGCAGTTATCCGGGAGCAGGGGATGAGCAGTTCTTC.

The chain has TRBV27 and TRBJ2-1, with 7 bases lining up with TRBD1. With the DNA end fitting TRBJ2-7 better, the J assignment may be wrong. The CDR3 contains 18 residues. Germline V gene lookup returns CDR1 MNHEY and CDR2 SMNVEV (reference sequence). This CDR3 reads CASSLWMTGSKLIDEQYF. The DNA of the CDR3 is TGTGCCAGCAGTTTATGGATGACAGGGTCCAAACTAATAGACGAGCAGTACTTC.

This clonotype has more than one count but fewer than ten. V and J are TRBV6-2 or TRBV6-3 and TRBJ1-1; 10 bases are shared with TRBD1. Germline lookup yields CDR1 MNHEY and CDR2 SVGEGT. Unmatched junction bases numbered 4, after V lost 5 bases and J lost 4 bases. CDR3 length equals 14 residues. The CDR3: CASSPWTGGTEAFF. DNA of the CDR3: TGTGCCAGCAGTCCCTGGACAGGGGGCACTGAAGCTTTCTTT.

The chain recombines TRBV13 with TRBJ2-7, with a possible D match to TRBD1 (6 bases). Germline V gene data show CDR1 as PRHDT and CDR2 as FYEKMQ (reference sequence). V lost 5 bases to trimming and J lost 0 bases, with 20 bases between them. CDR3 size: 17 residues. CDR3 in DNA: TGTGCCAGCAGCCCTGCAGGACGGACAGTGGACTCCTACGAGCAGTACTTC. Translation: CASSPAGRTVDSYEQYF.

This clonotype was observed at least ten times. This chain links TRBV10-3 with TRBJ2-5; TRBD1 agrees at 10 bases. Matching the DNA end better, TRBJ2-7 makes the J call doubtful. Germline lookup yields CDR1 ENHRY and CDR2 SYGVKD. This CDR3 has 13 residues. The CDR3 is CAIREDRGYEQYF. CDR3 in DNA: TGTGCCATCAGGGAGGACAGGGGGTACGAGCAGTACTTC.

This clonotype was counted between two and nine times. The CDR3 reads CSARGASGGHSNEQFF. Written as DNA, the CDR3 is TGCAGTGCTAGAGGCGCTAGCGGGGGGCATAGCAATGAGCAGTTCTTC. V and J are TRBV20-1 and TRBJ2-1; 11 bases agree with TRBD2. The germline V gene encodes CDR1 DFQATT and CDR2 SNEGSKA (reference sequence). This CDR3 is built from 16 residues. The junction had 8 bases not matched to a gene; V was cut back by 1 base and J by 6 bases.

This clonotype has just a few counts. The chain couples TRBV7-2 to TRBJ2-5; D might be TRBD2 (6 bases). The J call is doubtful: the DNA matches TRBJ2-7 better. Germline values: CDR1 SGHTA, CDR2 FQGNSA. The CDR3 has 15 amino acids. The CDR3 nucleotides read TGTGCCAGCAGCTCCCCTCGGGGGATGACCTACGAGCAGTACTTC. It translates to CASSSPRGMTYEQYF.

This chain links TRBV29-1 with TRBJ2-5; 8 bases match TRBD1. The end of the DNA is better explained by TRBJ2-1, so the J call may be wrong. The CDR3 covers 13 residues. From germline, CDR1 is SQVTM and CDR2 ANQGSEA. CDR3 protein: CSVSGRGHGEQFF. CDR3 coding DNA: TGCAGCGTCTCGGGCAGGGGGCATGGTGAGCAGTTCTTC.

There are a few counts of this clonotype. This chain connects TRBV5-1 to TRBJ2-7; 7 nucleotides line up with TRBD1. This CDR3 is built from 14 residues. V was clipped by 0 bases and J by 5 bases; unmatched bases: 5. CDR1 is SGHRS, CDR2 YFSETQ, per germline. The CDR3 DNA follows: TGCGCCAGCAGCTTGGAAGGGGGCCGGGACGAGCAGTACTTC. Protein sequence: CASSLEGGRDEQYF.

The rearrangement links TRBV5-1 to TRBJ1-3; D not certain. V was shortened by 5 bases and J by 0 bases, with 12 bases between the two germline ends. Germline values: CDR1 SGHRS, CDR2 YFSETQ. The CDR3 contains 15 residues. The CDR3 nucleotides are TGCGCCAGCAGACCGGATCCGAGCTCTGGAAACACCATATATTTT. It is translated as CASRPDPSSGNTIYF.

The chain recombines TRBV20-1 with TRBJ1-2; possibly TRBD1 for D (6 bases). The CDR3 has 13 amino acids. Germline CDR1 DFQATT, CDR2 SNEGSKA (reference sequence). V was clipped by 2 bases and J by 2 bases, with 9 bases between them. The DNA for the CDR3 is TGCAGTGCTAGACCGGGACAAAACTATGGCTACACCTTC. It translates to CSARPGQNYGYTF.

Notes on this clonotype: Its ends do not fully match the called genes, so a read error is possible. J is TRBJ1-3 and V is TRBV3-1, with D unclear. Germline V gives CDR1 LGHDT, CDR2 YNNKEL (reference sequence). The CDR3 sequence is 11 residues long. The CDR3: CATLSGNTIYF. CDR3 bases: TGCGCGACCCTCTCTGGAAACACCATATATTTT.